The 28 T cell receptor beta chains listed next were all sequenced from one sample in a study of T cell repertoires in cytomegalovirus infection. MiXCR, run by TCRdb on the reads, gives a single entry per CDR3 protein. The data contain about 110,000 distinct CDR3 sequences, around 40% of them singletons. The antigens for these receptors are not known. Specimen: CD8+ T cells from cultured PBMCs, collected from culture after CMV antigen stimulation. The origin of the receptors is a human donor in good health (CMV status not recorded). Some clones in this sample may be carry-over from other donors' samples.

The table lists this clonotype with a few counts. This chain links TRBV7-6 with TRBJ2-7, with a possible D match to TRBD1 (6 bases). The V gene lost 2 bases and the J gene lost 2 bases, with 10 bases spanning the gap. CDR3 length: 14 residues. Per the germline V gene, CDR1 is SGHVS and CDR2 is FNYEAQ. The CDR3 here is CASSLFGQTYEQYF. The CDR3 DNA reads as TGTGCCAGCAGCTTATTTGGACAGACCTACGAGCAGTACTTC.

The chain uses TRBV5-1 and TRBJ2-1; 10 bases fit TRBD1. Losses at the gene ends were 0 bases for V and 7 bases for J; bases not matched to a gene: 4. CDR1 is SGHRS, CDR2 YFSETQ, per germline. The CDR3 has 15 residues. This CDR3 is CASSLDGQGVNEQFF. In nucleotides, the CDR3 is TGCGCCAGCAGCTTGGATGGACAGGGGGTAAATGAGCAGTTCTTC.

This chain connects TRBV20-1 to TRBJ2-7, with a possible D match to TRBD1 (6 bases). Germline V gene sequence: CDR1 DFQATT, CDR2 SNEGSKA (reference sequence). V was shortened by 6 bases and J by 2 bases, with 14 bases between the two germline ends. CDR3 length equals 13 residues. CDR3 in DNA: TGCAGTGCCCCAAGGACAGAAACCTACGAGCAGTACTTC. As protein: CSAPRTETYEQYF.

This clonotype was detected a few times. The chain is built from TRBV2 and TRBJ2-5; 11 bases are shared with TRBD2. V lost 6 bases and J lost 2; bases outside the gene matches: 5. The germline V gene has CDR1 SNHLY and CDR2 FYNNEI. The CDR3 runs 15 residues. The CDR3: CASRASSGGQETQYF. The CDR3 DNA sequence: TGTGCCAGCAGGGCCTCTAGCGGGGGGCAAGAGACCCAGTACTTC.

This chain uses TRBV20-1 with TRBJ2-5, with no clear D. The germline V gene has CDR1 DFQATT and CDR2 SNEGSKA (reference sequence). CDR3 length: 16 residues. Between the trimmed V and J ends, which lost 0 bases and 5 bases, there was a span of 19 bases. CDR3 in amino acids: CSARDLFFSSGETQYF. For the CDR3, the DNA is TGCAGTGCTAGAGATTTGTTCTTTAGTAGTGGGGAGACCCAGTACTTC.

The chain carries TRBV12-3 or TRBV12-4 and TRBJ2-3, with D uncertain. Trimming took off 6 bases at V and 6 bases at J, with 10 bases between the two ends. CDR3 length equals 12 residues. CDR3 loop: CASRPPYDTQYF. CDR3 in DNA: TGTGCCAGCAGGCCTCCCTATGATACGCAGTATTTT.

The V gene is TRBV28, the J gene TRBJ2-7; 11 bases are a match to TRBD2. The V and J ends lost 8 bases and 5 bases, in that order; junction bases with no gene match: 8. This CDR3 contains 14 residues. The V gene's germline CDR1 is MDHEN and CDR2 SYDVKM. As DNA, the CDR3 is TGTGCCAGCGTCTTTAGCGGGGGGGTCCACGAGCAGTACTTC. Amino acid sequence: CASVFSGGVHEQYF.

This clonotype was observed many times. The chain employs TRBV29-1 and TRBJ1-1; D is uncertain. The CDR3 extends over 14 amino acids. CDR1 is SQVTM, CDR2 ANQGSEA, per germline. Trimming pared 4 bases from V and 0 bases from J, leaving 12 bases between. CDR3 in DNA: TGCAGCGTTGCGCGACCTGAGGTGAACACTGAAGCTTTCTTT. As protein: CSVARPEVNTEAFF. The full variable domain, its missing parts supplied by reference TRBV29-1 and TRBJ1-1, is SAVISQKPSRDICQRGTSLTIQCQVDSQVTMMFWYRQQPGQSLTLIATANQGSEATYESGFVIDKFPISRPNLTFSTLTVSNMSPEDSSIYLCSVARPEVNTEAFFGQGTRLTVV.

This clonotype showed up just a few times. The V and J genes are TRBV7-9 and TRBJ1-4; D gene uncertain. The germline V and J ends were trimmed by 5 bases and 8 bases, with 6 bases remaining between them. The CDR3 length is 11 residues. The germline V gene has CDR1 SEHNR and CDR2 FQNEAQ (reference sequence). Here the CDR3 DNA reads TGTGCCAGCAGCCCTTCGGAAAAACTGTTTTTT. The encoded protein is CASSPSEKLFF. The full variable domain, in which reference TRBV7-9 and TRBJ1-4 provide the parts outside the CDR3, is DTGVSQNPRHKITKRGQNVTFRCDPISEHNRLYWYRQTLGQGPEFLTYFQNEAQLEKSRLLSDRFSAERPKGSFSTLEIQRTEQGDSAMYLCASSPSEKLFFGSGTQLSVL.

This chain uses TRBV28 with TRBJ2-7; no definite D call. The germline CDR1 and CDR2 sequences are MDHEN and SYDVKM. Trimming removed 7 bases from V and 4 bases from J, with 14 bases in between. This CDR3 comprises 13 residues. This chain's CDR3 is CASNKFGIYEQYF. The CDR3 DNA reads TGTGCCAGCAACAAATTCGGTATTTACGAGCAGTACTTC.

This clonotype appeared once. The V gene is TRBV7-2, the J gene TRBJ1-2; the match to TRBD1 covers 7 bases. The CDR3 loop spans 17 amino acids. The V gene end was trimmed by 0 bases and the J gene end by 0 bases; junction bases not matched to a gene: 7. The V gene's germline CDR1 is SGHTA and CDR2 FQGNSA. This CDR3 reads CASSLADRVQTNYGYTF. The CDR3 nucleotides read TGTGCCAGCAGCTTAGCTGACAGGGTTCAAACTAACTATGGCTACACCTTC.

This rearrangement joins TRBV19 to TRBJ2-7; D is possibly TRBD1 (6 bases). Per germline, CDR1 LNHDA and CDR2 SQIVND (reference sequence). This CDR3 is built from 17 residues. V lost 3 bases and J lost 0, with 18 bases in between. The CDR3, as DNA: TGTGCCAGTAGTATGGTTACGGGGACAACGAGCTCCTACGAGCAGTACTTC. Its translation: CASSMVTGTTSSYEQYF.

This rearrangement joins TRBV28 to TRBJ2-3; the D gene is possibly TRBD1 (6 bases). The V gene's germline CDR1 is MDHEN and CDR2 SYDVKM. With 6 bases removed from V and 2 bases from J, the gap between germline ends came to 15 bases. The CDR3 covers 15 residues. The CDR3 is CASRDSFKPTDTQYF. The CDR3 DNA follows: TGTGCCAGCAGGGACAGTTTTAAACCCACAGATACGCAGTATTTT.

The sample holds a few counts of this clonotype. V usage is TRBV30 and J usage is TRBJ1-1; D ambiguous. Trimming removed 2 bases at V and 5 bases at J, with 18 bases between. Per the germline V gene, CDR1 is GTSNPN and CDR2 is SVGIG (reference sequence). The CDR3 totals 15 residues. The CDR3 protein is CAWSPPRGVFTEAFF. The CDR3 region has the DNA TGTGCCTGGAGTCCTCCCCGGGGAGTATTTACTGAAGCTTTCTTT.

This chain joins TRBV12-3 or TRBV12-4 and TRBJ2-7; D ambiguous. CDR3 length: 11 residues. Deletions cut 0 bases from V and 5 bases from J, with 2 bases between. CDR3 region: CASSLADEQYF. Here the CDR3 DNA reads TGTGCCAGCAGTTTAGCCGACGAGCAGTACTTC.

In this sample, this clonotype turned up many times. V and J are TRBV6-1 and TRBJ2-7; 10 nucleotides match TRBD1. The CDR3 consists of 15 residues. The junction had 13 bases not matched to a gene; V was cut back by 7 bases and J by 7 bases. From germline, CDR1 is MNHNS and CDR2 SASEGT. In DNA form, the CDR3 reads TGTGCCAGCATCTCCACCGGGACAGGGGAGGAAGAGCAGTACTTC. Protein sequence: CASISTGTGEEEQYF.

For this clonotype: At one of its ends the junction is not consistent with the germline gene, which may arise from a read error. DNA of the CDR3: TGTGCCAGCCGCTTAGCGGGTACTGAAGCTTTCTTT. Residues: CASRLAGTEAFF. The chain carries TRBV5-4 and TRBJ1-1; D unresolved. The CDR3 spans 12 residues. Germline-derived CDR1 and CDR2 are SGHNT and YYREEE (reference sequence). Full variable domain (rest looked up from reference TRBV5-4 and TRBJ1-1): ETGVTQSPTHLIKTRGQQVTLRCSSQSGHNTVSWYQQALGQGPQFIFQYYREEENGRGNFPPRFSGLQFPNYSSELNVNALELDDSALYLCASRLAGTEAFFGQGTRLTVV.

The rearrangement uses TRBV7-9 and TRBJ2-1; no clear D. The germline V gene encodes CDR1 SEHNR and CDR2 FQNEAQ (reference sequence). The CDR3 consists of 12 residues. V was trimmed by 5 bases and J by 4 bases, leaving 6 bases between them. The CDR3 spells CASSEAYNEQFF. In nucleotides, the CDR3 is TGTGCCAGCAGCGAAGCTTACAATGAGCAGTTCTTC.

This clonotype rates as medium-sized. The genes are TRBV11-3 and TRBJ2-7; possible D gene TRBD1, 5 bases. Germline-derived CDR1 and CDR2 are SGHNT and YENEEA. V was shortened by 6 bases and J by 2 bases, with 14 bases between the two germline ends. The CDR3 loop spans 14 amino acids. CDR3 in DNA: TGTGCCAGCAGTTCGCCCGACAGCCCCTACGAGCAGTACTTC. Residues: CASSSPDSPYEQYF. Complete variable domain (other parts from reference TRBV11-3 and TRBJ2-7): EAGVVQSPRYKIIEKKQPVAFWCNPISGHNTLYWYLQNLGQGPELLIRYENEEAVDDSQLPKDRFSAERLKGVDSTLKIQPAELGDSAVYLCASSSPDSPYEQYFGPGTRLTVT.

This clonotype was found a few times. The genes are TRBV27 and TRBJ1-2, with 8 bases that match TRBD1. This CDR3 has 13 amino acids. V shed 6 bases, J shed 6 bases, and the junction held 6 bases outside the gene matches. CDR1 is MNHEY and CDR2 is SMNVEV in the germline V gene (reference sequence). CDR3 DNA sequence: TGTGCCAGCAGGTTAGACAGGGGCAATGGCTACACCTTC. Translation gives CASRLDRGNGYTF.

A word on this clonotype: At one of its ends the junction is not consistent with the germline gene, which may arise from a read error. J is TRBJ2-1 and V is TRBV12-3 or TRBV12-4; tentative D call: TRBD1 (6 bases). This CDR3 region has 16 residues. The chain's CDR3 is CVSSPPLDSAYNEQFF. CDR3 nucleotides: TGTGTCAGCAGTCCCCCTCTGGACAGCGCCTACAATGAGCAGTTCTTC.

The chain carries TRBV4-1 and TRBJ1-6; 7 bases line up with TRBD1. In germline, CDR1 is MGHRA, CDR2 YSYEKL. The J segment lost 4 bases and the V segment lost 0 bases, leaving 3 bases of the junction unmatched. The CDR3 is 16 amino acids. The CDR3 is CASSQERGLYNSPLHF. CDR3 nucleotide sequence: TGCGCCAGCAGCCAAGAGAGGGGGCTTTATAATTCACCCCTCCACTTT.

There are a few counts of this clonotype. This CDR3 is CASSPPSGHTNTGELFF. In DNA form, the CDR3 reads TGTGCCAGCAGCCCCCCGTCCGGACATACTAACACCGGGGAGCTGTTTTTT. This sequence joins TRBV7-9 and TRBJ2-2, with D maybe TRBD1 (5 bases). The CDR3 spans 17 residues. CDR1 is SEHNR, CDR2 FQNEAQ, per germline (reference sequence). V gave up 5 bases and J gave up 2 bases, with 18 bases separating them.

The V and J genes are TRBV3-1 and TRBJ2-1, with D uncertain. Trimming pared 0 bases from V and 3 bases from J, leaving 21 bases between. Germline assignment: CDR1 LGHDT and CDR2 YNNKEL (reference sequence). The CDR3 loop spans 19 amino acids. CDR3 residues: CASSQDFPPQSSFYNEQFF. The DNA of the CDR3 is TGTGCCAGCAGCCAAGATTTCCCCCCACAGAGTTCCTTCTACAATGAGCAGTTCTTC.

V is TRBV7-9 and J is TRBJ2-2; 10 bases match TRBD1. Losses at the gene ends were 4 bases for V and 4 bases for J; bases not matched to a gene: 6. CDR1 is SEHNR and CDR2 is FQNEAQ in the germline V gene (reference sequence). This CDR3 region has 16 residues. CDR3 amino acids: CASSSNRDRGTGELFF. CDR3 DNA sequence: TGTGCCAGCAGCTCTAACCGGGACAGGGGCACCGGGGAGCTGTTTTTT.

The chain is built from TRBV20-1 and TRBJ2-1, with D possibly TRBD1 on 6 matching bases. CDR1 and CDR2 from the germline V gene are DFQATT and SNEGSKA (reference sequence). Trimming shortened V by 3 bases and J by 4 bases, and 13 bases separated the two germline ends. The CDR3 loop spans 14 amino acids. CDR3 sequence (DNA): TGCAGTGCTAGTCCCACAGGGCCATACAATGAGCAGTTCTTC. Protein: CSASPTGPYNEQFF.

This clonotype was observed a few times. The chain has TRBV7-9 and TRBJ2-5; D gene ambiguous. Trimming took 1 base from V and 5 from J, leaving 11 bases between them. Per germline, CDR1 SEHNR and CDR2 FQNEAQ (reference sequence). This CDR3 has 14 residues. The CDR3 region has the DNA TGTGCCAGCAGCTTAGGAGGCCTATTGGAGACCCAGTACTTC. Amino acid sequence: CASSLGGLLETQYF. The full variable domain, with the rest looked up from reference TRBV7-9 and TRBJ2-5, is DTGVSQNPRHKITKRGQNVTFRCDPISEHNRLYWYRQTLGQGPEFLTYFQNEAQLEKSRLLSDRFSAERPKGSFSTLEIQRTEQGDSAMYLCASSLGGLLETQYFGPGTRLLVL.

The CDR3 bases are TGTGCCAGCAGCACAGGGCTGGGTGTGGATACGCAGTATTTT. Translating it yields CASSTGLGVDTQYF. The gene calls are TRBV7-6 and TRBJ2-3, with TRBD1 as a possible D gene (6 bases). The V gene lost 5 bases and the J gene lost 6 bases, with 15 bases spanning the gap. The CDR3 extends over 14 amino acids. The germline gives CDR1 SGHVS, CDR2 FNYEAQ.